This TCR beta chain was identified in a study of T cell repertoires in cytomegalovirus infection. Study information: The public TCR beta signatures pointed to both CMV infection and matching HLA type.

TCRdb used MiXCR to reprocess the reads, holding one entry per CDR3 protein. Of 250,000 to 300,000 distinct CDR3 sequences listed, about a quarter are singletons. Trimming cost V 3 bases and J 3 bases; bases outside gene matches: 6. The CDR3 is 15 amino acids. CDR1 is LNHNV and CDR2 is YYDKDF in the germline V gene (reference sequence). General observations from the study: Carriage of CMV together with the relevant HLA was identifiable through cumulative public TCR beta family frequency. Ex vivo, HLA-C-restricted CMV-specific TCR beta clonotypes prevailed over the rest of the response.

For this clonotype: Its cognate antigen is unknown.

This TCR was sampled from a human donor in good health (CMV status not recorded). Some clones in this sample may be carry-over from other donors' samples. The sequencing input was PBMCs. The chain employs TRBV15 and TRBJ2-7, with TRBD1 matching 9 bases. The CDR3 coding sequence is TGTGCCACCAGCAGGAAAGACAGGGGGGGCTACGAGCAGTACTTC. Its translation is CATSRKDRGGYEQYF.